This T cell receptor (beta chain) was identified during a study of OX40 agonist ivuxolimab in advanced cancers. The method was immunoSEQ multiplex PCR; TCRdb's version includes in-frame clones alone and lacks a portion of them. The sample records 45,000 to 55,000 clones, roughly 83% being singletons. The CDR3 totals 14 residues. The germline V gene encodes CDR1 SNHLY and CDR2 FYNNEI. V shed 8 bases and J shed 8 bases, with 21 bases lying between them. The sequencing here drew on CD4+ or CD8+ T cells sorted from blood, taken in a trial of the OX40 agonist ivuxolimab. The chain is built from TRBV2 and TRBJ1-2, with unresolved D. The sequence came from an adult with an advanced solid tumor such as melanoma, head and neck, liver or kidney cancer. The chain's CDR3 is CASLNPNSQGGYTF. CDR3 bases: TGTGCCAGCCTAAACCCTAACAGTCAAGGGGGCTACACCTTC.